The rows below give T cell receptor beta chains drawn from one sample of a study of CD8+CD57+ T cells in acquired aplastic anemia. TCRdb recomputed calls from the reads with MiXCR, one row per CDR3 protein. Altogether fewer than 300,000 distinct CDR3 sequences are present, approximately 82% being singletons, with the ten largest covering approximately 40%. Sequences were obtained from sorted CD4+, CD8+, or CD8+CD57+ T cells (not recorded which) from PBMCs. All receptors come from a human donor with aplastic anemia. CDR3s include the opening cysteine and the closing phenylalanine or tryptophan. A D gene is named only where the DNA matches it firmly. A row's size may be missing; if present it is once, few, many or a size class.

>-|-|TRBJ2-3|TRBV7-8
CASSLAAGPYTEQF
TGTGCCAGCAGCTTAGCAGCGGGCCCCTATACGGAGCAGTTT
>-|-|TRBJ2-1|TRBV2
CASRETCNEQFF
TGTGCCAGCAGAGAGACCTGCAATGAGCAGTTCTTC
>once|TRBD1|TRBJ2-5|TRBV7-3
CASSRQGVKETQYF
TGTGCCAGCAGTAGACAGGGAGTTAAAGAGACCCAGTACTTC
>-|-|TRBJ2-7|TRBV7-6
CASSLGHGQTTRQEQYF
TGTGCCAGCAGCCTAGGGCACGGGCAGACGACTCGCCAGGAGCAGTACTTC
>-|-|TRBJ2-5|TRBV7-9
CASGDGGSDAPHFF
TGTGCCAGCGGGGACGGGGGCAGCGATGCGCCGCATTTTTTC
>many|-|TRBJ1-1|TRBV6-1
CASRPLGVTEAFF
TGTGCCAGCAGGCCACTCGGGGTCACTGAAGCTTTCTTT
>once|-|TRBJ2-7|TRBV9
CASSAVSASYNSQYF
TGTGCCAGCAGCGCCGTCAGCGCCTCCTATAATTCACAGTACTTC
>-|-|TRBJ1-3|TRBV6-6
CASSEFGSGNTIYF
TGTGCCAGCAGTGAATTCGGCTCTGGAAACACCATATATTTT
>-|TRBD2|TRBJ2-6|TRBV2
CASSDGRVPSGANVLTF
TGTGCCAGCAGTGATGGGAGGGTCCCCTCTGGGGCCAACGTCCTGACTTTC
>-|TRBD2|TRBJ2-2|TRBV7-3
CASTPRGGGMNTGELFF
TGTGCCAGTACCCCCCGGGGCGGGGGGATGAACACCGGGGAGCTGTTTTTT
>-|TRBD1|TRBJ1-4|TRBV2
CASSEEGTGYEKLFF
TGTGCCAGCAGTGAAGAGGGGACAGGGTATGAAAAACTGTTTTTT
>once|-|TRBJ2-1|TRBV7-2
CASSYTGGLEQFF
TGTGCCAGCAGCTATACGGGCGGGCTTGAGCAGTTCTTC
>-|-|TRBJ2-3|TRBV7-9
CASSLARRSPANVQYF
TGTGCCAGCAGCTTAGCGCGGAGATCCCCGGCCAACGTCCAGTATTTT
>once|TRBD2|TRBJ2-3|TRBV5-5
CASSGGDGPDTQYF
TGTGCCAGCAGCGGGGGGGACGGTCCCGATACGCAGTATTTT